The 25 T cell receptor beta chains in this list originate from one sample, sequenced in a study of shared clonotypes between healthy human individuals. Here immunoSEQ multiplex PCR was the method, and the copy in TCRdb shows in-frame clones only, minus some. The sample lists hundreds of thousands of clones, around 72% occurring once. Material: memory CD4+ T cells sorted from blood. Described subset: CD45RA-negative fraction. These receptors all stem from a woman aged 25 to 39 in good health.

The chain recombines TRBV29-1 with TRBJ1-1; TRBD1 agrees at 7 bases. There are 12 residues in the CDR3. Germline CDR1 reads SQVTM; CDR2 reads ANQGSEA. Losses at the gene ends were 6 bases for V and 5 bases for J; bases not matched to a gene: 6. Written as DNA, the CDR3 is TGCAGCGTACAGGGGCTTGGGACTGAAGCTTTCTTT. It translates to CSVQGLGTEAFF.

The chain recombines TRBV19 with TRBJ2-7, with D perhaps TRBD2 (5 bases). The V end was cut by 4 bases, the J end by 3 bases, with 13 bases between. CDR1 is LNHDA, CDR2 SQIVND, per germline (reference sequence). The length of the CDR3 is 14 residues. The CDR3 is CASSKEAYHYEQYF. DNA for the CDR3: TGTGCCAGTAGTAAGGAGGCCTACCACTACGAGCAGTACTTC.

The rearrangement joins TRBV27 to TRBJ2-2; D gene ambiguous. The V gene's germline CDR1 is MNHEY and CDR2 SMNVEV (reference sequence). CDR3 length equals 14 residues. With 0 bases removed from V and 4 bases from J, the gap between germline ends came to 6 bases. In nucleotides, the CDR3 is TGTGCCAGCAGTTTATCAACAGCCACCGGGGAGCTGTTTTTT. This translates into CASSLSTATGELFF.

Here the CDR3 reads CASSVQGHEQFF. CDR3 DNA: TGTGCCAGCAGTGTACAGGGACATGAGCAGTTCTTC. The chain is built from TRBV2 and TRBJ2-1; perhaps TRBD1 as D (6 bases). The CDR3 covers 12 residues. Trimming cost V 4 bases and J 8 bases, with 9 bases left between them. From germline, CDR1 is SNHLY and CDR2 FYNNEI.

V and J are TRBV7-6 and TRBJ2-5, with D possibly TRBD2 on 5 matching bases. The CDR3 sequence is 16 residues long. Per the germline V gene, CDR1 is SGHVS and CDR2 is FNYEAQ. The V end was cut by 3 bases, the J end by 1 base, with 15 bases between. For the CDR3, the DNA is TGTGCCAGCAGCTTTAGAAGCGGACGGATCCAAGAGACCCAGTACTTC. Its protein product is CASSFRSGRIQETQYF.

The chain uses TRBV2 and TRBJ2-5; 13 positions match TRBD2. V gave up 6 bases and J gave up 2 bases; unmatched junction bases: 3. CDR3 length: 15 amino acids. Germline-derived CDR1 and CDR2 are SNHLY and FYNNEI. The CDR3 DNA sequence: TGTGCCAGCAGGGGGGGACTAGCGGGACAAGAGACCCAGTACTTC. Amino acids: CASRGGLAGQETQYF.

The CDR3 DNA reads as TGTGCCAGCAGCACAGGAAGGATGGGGCAAGAGACCCAGTACTTC. Translating it yields CASSTGRMGQETQYF. The chain combines TRBV6-1 with TRBJ2-5; D may be TRBD1 (5 bases). Trimming shortened V by 6 bases and J by 2 bases, and 16 bases separated the two germline ends. The CDR3 is 15 amino acids. Germline CDR1 MNHNS, CDR2 SASEGT.

The V call is TRBV5-1, the J call TRBJ2-3; D possibly corresponds to TRBD2 (6 bases). Trimming cost V 4 bases and J 0 bases, with 15 bases left between them. Germline V lookup: CDR1 SGHRS, CDR2 YFSETQ. The CDR3 covers 16 residues. The CDR3: CASSRTSGTSTDTQYF. DNA of the CDR3: TGCGCCAGCAGCCGCACTTCCGGGACTAGCACAGATACGCAGTATTTT.

The chain recombines TRBV7-9 with TRBJ1-4; D may be TRBD1 (6 bases). V was clipped by 5 bases and J by 4 bases, with 11 bases between them. CDR3 length: 14 residues. CDR1 and CDR2 from the germline V gene are SEHNR and FQNEAQ (reference sequence). The CDR3 loop is CASSRGGYNEKLFF. The CDR3 DNA follows: TGTGCCAGCAGCCGGGGGGGCTATAATGAAAAACTGTTTTTT.

This clone was observed a handful of times. The CDR3 loop reads CASSLGGSDTQYF. In DNA form, the CDR3 reads TGCGCCAGCAGCTTGGGGGGTTCGGATACGCAGTATTTT. V is TRBV5-1 and J is TRBJ2-3; the D is unclear. Germline lookup yields CDR1 SGHRS and CDR2 YFSETQ. The CDR3 loop spans 13 amino acids. The ends were cut back, 0 bases at V and 6 bases at J, with 8 bases in the middle.

The chain links TRBV27 to TRBJ1-1; D might be TRBD1 (5 bases). CDR1 is MNHEY and CDR2 is SMNVEV in the germline V gene (reference sequence). V was cut by 6 bases and J by 4 bases, with 9 bases left in between. The CDR3 runs to 12 residues. CDR3 protein: CASRQRGTEAFF. The CDR3 DNA reads as TGTGCCAGCAGACAAAGGGGCACTGAAGCTTTCTTT.

The chain is built from TRBV5-8 and TRBJ1-5; D not resolved. With 2 bases removed from V and 4 bases from J, the gap between germline ends came to 10 bases. The CDR3 sequence is 14 residues long. The germline V gene has CDR1 SGHTS and CDR2 YDEGEE. This chain's CDR3 is CASSFGGKNQPQHF. The CDR3 DNA is TGTGCCAGCAGCTTCGGAGGGAAGAATCAGCCCCAGCATTTT.

This clone was recorded at least ten times. The chain couples TRBV19 to TRBJ1-3; the D is unclear. Germline CDR1 is LNHDA and CDR2 is SQIVND (reference sequence). The CDR3 loop spans 14 amino acids. V gave up 7 bases and J gave up 0 bases, with 10 bases separating them. CDR3 sequence: CASTGGFSGNTIYF. The CDR3 DNA is TGTGCCAGTACGGGAGGATTCTCTGGAAACACCATATATTTT.

The chain employs TRBV4-2 and TRBJ2-5, with 12 nucleotides matching TRBD2. Germline V gene data show CDR1 as LGHNA and CDR2 as YNFKEQ. The CDR3 spans 17 residues. Losses at the gene ends were 1 base for V and 4 bases for J; bases not matched to a gene: 7. The CDR3 region has the DNA TGTGCCAGCAGCCAAGGCAGGACTAGCGGGACAGTAGAGACCCAGTACTTC. This gives the protein CASSQGRTSGTVETQYF.

The chain couples TRBV5-8 to TRBJ2-2; no clear D. With 0 bases removed from V and 9 bases from J, the gap between germline ends came to 9 bases. The germline V gene encodes CDR1 SGHTS and CDR2 YDEGEE. The CDR3 has 13 amino acids. The CDR3 protein is CASSLEATRELFF. DNA of the CDR3: TGTGCCAGCAGCTTGGAAGCCACAAGGGAGCTGTTTTTT.

This clone was seen a few times. CDR3 bases: TGTGCCAGCAGTGGACTAGTGGAAACTGAAGCTTTCTTT. Translation: CASSGLVETEAFF. This rearrangement joins TRBV6-1 to TRBJ1-1; D is ambiguous. Germline values: CDR1 MNHNS, CDR2 SASEGT. The germline V and J ends were trimmed by 4 bases and 5 bases, with 11 bases remaining between them. The CDR3 extends over 13 amino acids.

The chain joins TRBV5-1 to TRBJ2-1, with 12 bases identical to TRBD2. V dropped 5 bases and J dropped 4; count of bases not matched to a gene: 7. CDR1 and CDR2 from the germline V gene are SGHRS and YFSETQ. The CDR3 is made up of 16 amino acids. The CDR3 sequence is CASSSHLAGGYNEQFF. CDR3 DNA sequence: TGCGCCAGCAGTTCCCACCTAGCGGGAGGGTACAATGAGCAGTTCTTC.

The chain uses TRBV4-2 and TRBJ1-2; TRBD1 matches at 7 bases. The CDR3 loop spans 16 amino acids. The trim removed 0 bases at V and 4 bases at J, leaving 8 bases unmatched. Germline V lookup: CDR1 LGHNA, CDR2 YNFKEQ. The CDR3 region has the DNA TGTGCCAGCAGCCAAGATATACCAGGGGGAATCTATGGCTACACCTTC. This translates into CASSQDIPGGIYGYTF.

The DNA of the CDR3 is TGTGCCAGCAGTTTATTAGGACAGCCCGAAGAAAAACTGTTTTTT. It is translated as CASSLLGQPEEKLFF. This sequence joins TRBV28 and TRBJ1-4; D perhaps matches TRBD1 (6 bases). This CDR3 contains 15 residues. V was trimmed by 1 base and J by 8 bases, leaving 14 bases between them. Germline-derived CDR1 and CDR2 are MDHEN and SYDVKM.

The chain links TRBV5-5 to TRBJ1-2; 11 positions match TRBD1. Germline CDR1 and CDR2: SGHKS and YYEKEE (reference sequence). The CDR3 spans 14 residues. The V and J ends lost 2 bases and 4 bases, in that order; junction bases with no gene match: 1. In nucleotides, the CDR3 is TGTGCCAGCAGCTTTGGGACAGGGGGCTATGGCTACACCTTC. Protein: CASSFGTGGYGYTF. The full variable domain, its missing parts supplied by reference TRBV5-5 and TRBJ1-2, is DAGVTQSPTHLIKTRGQQVTLRCSPISGHKSVSWYQQVLGQGPQFIFQYYEKEERGRGNFPDRFSARQFPNYSSELNVNALLLGDSALYLCASSFGTGGYGYTFGSGTRLTVV.

This clone was counted ten times or more. The chain links TRBV14 to TRBJ2-1; TRBD2 agrees at 7 bases. Unmatched junction bases numbered 11, after V lost 4 bases and J lost 5 bases. Germline V CDR1 and CDR2: SGHDN, FVKESK. The length of the CDR3 is 16 residues. CDR3 protein: CASSRSKGLRNNEQFF. CDR3 nucleotides: TGTGCCAGCAGCCGCTCTAAGGGACTACGAAACAATGAGCAGTTCTTC.

The V call is TRBV2, the J call TRBJ1-1; D not certain. CDR3 length: 14 amino acids. V was shortened by 7 bases and J by 6 bases, with 18 bases between the two germline ends. Germline lookup yields CDR1 SNHLY and CDR2 FYNNEI. The CDR3 loop reads CASISNYEASEAFF. The CDR3 DNA reads as TGTGCCAGCATTTCTAACTACGAGGCGTCTGAAGCTTTCTTT.

The rearrangement links TRBV7-2 to TRBJ1-5; D possibly corresponds to TRBD1 (6 bases). Germline lookup yields CDR1 SGHTA and CDR2 FQGNSA. This CDR3 comprises 14 residues. V lost 1 base and J 6 bases, leaving 10 bases between the germline ends. The DNA of the CDR3 is TGTGCCAGCAGCTTAGGGGGGCCGAGTCAGCCCCAGCATTTT. Its protein product is CASSLGGPSQPQHF.

The chain uses TRBV7-9 and TRBJ2-3, with a tentative D call TRBD1 (6 bases). V lost 5 bases and J lost 13, with 19 bases in between. The CDR3 contains 13 residues. CDR1 and CDR2 (germline): SEHNR, FQNEAQ (reference sequence). The DNA of the CDR3 is TGTGCCAGCAGCAATCCAGGGACAACCGGCAAGTATTTT. It translates to CASSNPGTTGKYF.

This chain links TRBV2 with TRBJ2-7; D is unresolved. Germline CDR1 SNHLY, CDR2 FYNNEI. V lost 1 base, J lost 1 base, and 8 bases lay in between. The CDR3 is 14 amino acids. The CDR3 here is CASSEEQRSYEQYF. DNA for the CDR3: TGTGCCAGCAGTGAAGAGCAGAGATCCTACGAGCAGTACTTC.